These T cell receptor beta chains were read from a single sample in a study of blood T cell repertoires in COVID-19. Profiling relied on immunoSEQ multiplex PCR, and the TCRdb table lists in-frame clones only, not all of them. Of about 390,000 clones in the sample, around nine tenths are singletons; the top ten hold roughly 9.4%. Sequencing was carried out using PBMCs or T cells enriched from blood (not recorded which). The receptors derive from a woman between 45 and 65 years old who had recovered from COVID-19. The CDR3 runs from the conserved cysteine through the conserved F or W. Fields, in order: D gene, J gene, clone size, V gene, CDR3 DNA, CDR3 protein. D genes are given only for firm matches. Clone size is given for some rows only: seen once, a few or many times, or a class if the clone is expanded.

d_call: TRBD1
j_call: TRBJ1-1
clone_size: NA
v_call: TRBV19
cdr3_nt: TGTGCCAGTAGTATAGAAGGCAGGGGGCACGGGAACACTGAAGCTTTCTTT
cdr3_aa: CASSIEGRGHGNTEAFF

d_call: NA
j_call: TRBJ2-2
clone_size: NA
v_call: TRBV6-4
cdr3_nt: TGTGCCAGCATTAGGGGGACCGGGGAGCTGTTTTTT
cdr3_aa: CASIRGTGELFF

d_call: NA
j_call: TRBJ1-1
clone_size: NA
v_call: TRBV6-2/TRBV6-3
cdr3_nt: TGTGCCAGCAGTTACTCGTGGCAAACTGAAGCTTTCTTT
cdr3_aa: CASSYSWQTEAFF

d_call: NA
j_call: TRBJ1-1
clone_size: NA
v_call: TRBV28
cdr3_nt: TGTGCCAGCAGTTTATTACCTGGCGAAGCTTTCTTT
cdr3_aa: CASSLLPGEAFF

d_call: TRBD1
j_call: TRBJ1-1
clone_size: NA
v_call: TRBV5-1
cdr3_nt: TGCGCCAGCAGCCAATGGGACAGGGAGAACACTGAAGCTTTCTTT
cdr3_aa: CASSQWDRENTEAFF

d_call: NA
j_call: TRBJ1-2
clone_size: NA
v_call: TRBV6-5
cdr3_nt: TGTGCCAGCAGCGGCGGGGGGGGCTCCGTCTATGGCTACACCTTC
cdr3_aa: CASSGGGGSVYGYTF

d_call: TRBD2
j_call: TRBJ2-1
clone_size: NA
v_call: TRBV14
cdr3_nt: TGTGCCAGCAGCCACCAGGTCGGACGGGGGGTTTACAATGAGCAGTTCTTC
cdr3_aa: CASSHQVGRGVYNEQFF

d_call: TRBD1
j_call: TRBJ2-7
clone_size: NA
v_call: TRBV11-1
cdr3_nt: TGTGCCAGCAGTCCAGACAGGGTAGGCGAGCAGTACTTC
cdr3_aa: CASSPDRVGEQYF

d_call: NA
j_call: TRBJ2-7
clone_size: NA
v_call: TRBV11-1
cdr3_nt: TGTGCCAGCAGCTTATTGTCAGACTTTCGCTACGAGCAGTACTTC
cdr3_aa: CASSLLSDFRYEQYF

d_call: NA
j_call: TRBJ2-7
clone_size: NA
v_call: TRBV30
cdr3_nt: TGTGCCTGGAGTGGGTCAGGGGAAGAGCAGTACTTC
cdr3_aa: CAWSGSGEEQYF

d_call: NA
j_call: TRBJ1-4
clone_size: NA
v_call: TRBV30
cdr3_nt: TGTGCCTCCCAATGGGGAGGAGGTAATGAAAAACTGTTTTTT
cdr3_aa: CASQWGGGNEKLFF

d_call: NA
j_call: TRBJ1-2
clone_size: few
v_call: TRBV4-3
cdr3_nt: TGCGCCAGCAGCCAAGATCGGTGGGGGCAGGGTGGCTACACCTTC
cdr3_aa: CASSQDRWGQGGYTF

d_call: NA
j_call: TRBJ1-6
clone_size: once
v_call: TRBV7-9
cdr3_nt: TGTGCCAGCAGGTCCAGCTATAATTCACCCCTCCACTTT
cdr3_aa: CASRSSYNSPLHF

d_call: NA
j_call: TRBJ1-5
clone_size: NA
v_call: TRBV2
cdr3_nt: TGTGCCAGCAGGGAGGGCAGCAATCAGCCCCAGCATTTT
cdr3_aa: CASREGSNQPQHF

d_call: NA
j_call: TRBJ1-1
clone_size: NA
v_call: TRBV10-3
cdr3_nt: TGTGCCATCAGTGTAGTCGCGGGATTGGACACTGAAGCTTTCTTT
cdr3_aa: CAISVVAGLDTEAFF